The sequence of this T cell receptor (beta chain) was determined in a study of post-analysis software for immune sequencing data (dated by TCRdb to about 2015). Background on the whole study: Disease courses on record covered relapsing-remitting, secondary progressive and progressive-relapsing multiple sclerosis, though some patients had no subtype annotation. Patient repertoires were compared against 10 to 12 previously published healthy control repertoires from donors aged roughly 6 to 26 years. A subset of samples was prepared in parallel using single-end sample barcoding, then pooled and co-amplified after Illumina adapter ligation. Study-wide conclusions, independent of this receptor: The multiple sclerosis patient group was slightly younger than the control group. When samples were clustered directly using the F measure, samples prepared in the same batch co-clustered strongly, which prompted a batch-effect correction. Normalized Chao1 diversity was significantly lower in multiple sclerosis patients than controls, suggesting substantial peripheral T-cell clonal expansion.

The library was prepared using PCR. The sequencer was an Illumina HiSeq 2500. To reduce PCR and sequencing biases, unique molecular identifiers were incorporated into the TCR beta cDNA libraries. Per 1 to 10 million input T cells, 500,000 or so cDNA molecules were obtained, such that each molecule approximated one T cell. The same protocol used for the earlier healthy control dataset was applied to prepare and sequence the patient libraries. Samples belonging to the same batch were prepared together, multiplexed and sequenced on a shared HiSeq lane. The authors' pipeline ran thus. Raw barcoded reads were processed with MIGEC, discarding single-read molecular identifier groups before consensus assembly and CDR3 extraction. Clonotype tables were post-analysed with VDJtools, normalizing diversity by down-sampling all datasets to the smallest sample size. Repertoire overlap clustering matched CDR3 amino acid but not nucleotide sequences to correct batch-related cross-sample contamination. TCRdb's own reprocessing of the public reads used fastp at Q25 and MiXCR and kept productive beta chains. CDR3 protein sequences are deduplicated, and each keeps its most common genes and DNA. Here the V and J calls rest on TCRdb's processing, not on the authors' analysis. The sample records roughly 540,000 distinct CDR3 sequences, under 40% of which are singletons. Of the sample, 5% to 6% is held by the ten largest clones.

To demonstrate the VDJtools post-analysis software, the study profiled TCR beta repertoires from the peripheral blood of about 13 young patients with multiple sclerosis. Multiple sclerosis patients were children and adolescents aged roughly 6 to 16 years. This clonotype was recorded once. Its recognized antigen is unknown. Qualities for individual bases were not recorded, and no much larger clone is one base off. The sequenced sample was blood. The sequence was obtained from a girl younger than 18 with multiple sclerosis.

The CDR3 protein is CASSSSEETQYF. The nucleotide sequence is TGCGCCAGCAGCTCCTCAGAGGAGACCCAGTACTTC. The sequence joins TRBV5-1 to TRBJ2-5, with the identity of the D gene unclear. According to the germline V gene, CDR1 reads SGHRS and CDR2 reads YFSETQ. V was cut back by 3 bases and J by 5 bases, leaving a gap of 8 bases between them. Spanning cysteine to phenylalanine, the CDR3 consists of 12 amino acids. The entry retains the CDR3 DNA only, 36 bases that are in frame from base 1. Full variable domain (CDR3 extended with the reference TRBV5-1 and TRBJ2-5 proteins): KAGVTQTPRYLIKTRGQQVTLSCSPISGHRSVSWYQQTPGQGLQFLFEYFSETQRNKGNFPGRFSGRQFSNSRSEMNVSTLELGDSALYLCASSSSEETQYFGPGTRLLVL.